This TCR beta chain appears in the sequencing data of a study of memory CD4+ T cells and cytomegalovirus serostatus. Background on the study: This sample comes from healthy Belgian adults, 9 CMV seropositive, approximately 25 seronegative.

The sort gate was single viable CD3+CD4+CD8-CD45RO+ cells for memory CD4+ T cells. To note about this clone: The antigen is not known.

Study observations and caveats: CMV serostatus prediction reached median AUC 0.95, or 0.91 with US-trained model. Each of 60 to 80 CMV-associated TCRbeta sequences occurred in one to five individuals. Suggested: most of the CMV-linked TCR signature lies in CD4+ memory cells.

Sequencing used immunoSEQ multiplex PCR; TCRdb keeps in-frame clones, though not all of them. The data hold around 32,000 clones, with about 80% observed a single time. This TCR was recovered from an adult in good health and CMV-seronegative. Some clones in this sample may be carry-over from other donors' samples. Sequences were obtained from memory CD4+ T cells from blood.

The DNA for the CDR3 is TGTGCCAGCAGCTTACTCGGGACTAGCGTTGAGACCCAGTACTTC. Amino acids: CASSLLGTSVETQYF. V gene TRBV7-9 combines with J gene TRBJ2-5; 10 bases agree with TRBD2. Germline assignment: CDR1 SEHNR and CDR2 FQNEAQ (reference sequence). The CDR3 is made up of 15 amino acids. Losses at the gene ends were 2 bases for V and 5 bases for J; bases not matched to a gene: 5.